This TCR beta chain was found in a study of cytomegalovirus exposure and HLA in healthy donors. Healthy bone marrow donors formed the donor group. The PCR contained 60 Vbeta and 13 Jbeta primers. Method: immunoSEQ multiplex PCR; TCRdb's copy keeps in-frame clones and lacks some. The sample has around 91,000 clones; about nine tenths are singletons. Study-level points and caveats: Many donors carried some public TCRs, although rarity characterized most TCR sequences. CMV serostatus was the only recorded immune exposure for donors.

Germline V gene sequence: CDR1 ENHRY, CDR2 SYGVKD. CDR3 length: 16 residues. The ends lost 0 bases at V and 0 bases at J; junction bases unmatched: 2. In the case of this clone: The antigen remains undetermined.

Sequencing was done on a sample of PBMCs. The TCR originated in a man aged 30-40 years in good health and CMV-seropositive. The chain recombines TRBV10-3 with TRBJ2-1; TRBD2 matches 7 bases. The CDR3 protein is CAISESTSLSYNEQFF. The DNA of the CDR3 is TGTGCCATCAGTGAGTCGACTAGCCTCTCCTACAATGAGCAGTTCTTC.